The T cell receptor (beta chain) under discussion was sequenced for a study of spatial heterogeneity in lung cancer. Documented time point: sample taken at primary tumor resection. Whole RNA, isolated from tumor, nontumor lung or frozen PBMC, was sequenced without prior sorting. TCRdb analysed the 5' RACE reads with MiXCR anew, one entry per CDR3 protein. The sample has 7,000 to 8,500 distinct CDR3 sequences, around 15% seen once. The CDR3 sequence is 15 residues long. From germline, CDR1 is SNHLY and CDR2 FYNNEI. The V segment lost 6 bases and the J segment 2 bases; nucleotides outside the gene matches: 6.

Sequences were derived from normal lung tissue next to the tumor, sampled at surgery. The chain couples TRBV2 to TRBJ1-5; 8 bases are shared with TRBD1. The receptor was derived from a male donor with early-stage non-small cell lung cancer. The CDR3 spells CASRNPGQGNQPQHF. The CDR3 nucleotides read TGTGCCAGCAGGAATCCGGGACAGGGCAATCAGCCCCAGCATTTT.